Listed below are T cell receptor beta chains from one sample, sequenced in a study of blood T cell repertoires in COVID-19. Data came from immunoSEQ multiplex PCR; TCRdb stores just in-frame clones and leaves some out. The table lists a few hundred thousand clones, around four fifths of them singletons. The specimen was peripheral blood. The receptor source for this set is a woman aged 45-60 years with acute or convalescent COVID-19. The CDR3 runs from the conserved cysteine through the conserved F or W. A D gene is named only where the DNA matches it firmly. Clone size, where shown, is once, few, many, or a class for clones that have expanded.

size	V	D	J	CDR3	DNA
-	TRBV5-1	TRBD1	TRBJ2-6	CASSWDRRTGANVLTF	TGCGCCAGCAGCTGGGACAGGAGAACTGGGGCCAACGTCCTGACTTTC
-	TRBV4-1	TRBD1	TRBJ2-3	CASSQLQGETDTQYF	TGCGCCAGCAGCCAATTGCAGGGGGAAACAGATACGCAGTATTTT
-	TRBV6-5	-	TRBJ1-2	CASSNRDIYGYTF	TGTGCCAGCAGTAACCGGGACATCTATGGCTACACCTTC
few	TRBV3-1/TRBV3-2	-	TRBJ1-1	CASSQDRNRVAFF	TGTGCCAGCAGCCAAGATAGGAACAGGGTGGCTTTCTTT
-	TRBV6-5	-	TRBJ2-7	CASSYSRGQYF	TGTGCCAGCAGTTACTCACGCGGGCAGTACTTC
few	TRBV2	-	TRBJ2-5	CASKGQSQETQYF	TGTGCCAGCAAAGGACAGTCTCAAGAGACCCAGTACTTC
-	TRBV5-4	-	TRBJ2-4	CASIGQGYAKNIQYF	TGTGCCAGCATAGGTCAGGGGTACGCCAAAAACATTCAGTACTTC
-	TRBV9	-	TRBJ1-5	CASSRQGGQPQHF	TGTGCCAGCAGTCGCCAGGGAGGACAGCCCCAGCATTTT
-	TRBV5-6	TRBD1	TRBJ1-1	CASSTGQFATEAFF	TGTGCCAGCAGCACGGGACAGTTTGCCACTGAAGCTTTCTTT
-	TRBV7-9	TRBD1	TRBJ1-2	CASSLGGTANNYGYTF	TGTGCCAGCAGCTTAGGAGGGACAGCCAATAACTATGGCTACACCTTC
-	TRBV19	TRBD1	TRBJ1-5	CASSNTGDNQPQHF	TGTGCCAGTAGCAACACAGGGGACAATCAGCCCCAGCATTTT
-	TRBV12-5	TRBD1	TRBJ2-2	CASGTGNTGELFF	TGTGCTAGCGGGACAGGGAACACCGGGGAGCTGTTTTTT
-	TRBV5-6	TRBD2	TRBJ2-7	CASSYDLAGQQYF	TGTGCCAGCAGCTACGACTTAGCGGGTCAGCAGTACTTC
-	TRBV12-3/TRBV12-4	TRBD2	TRBJ2-5	CASKAGRRETQYF	TGTGCCAGCAAAGCGGGGAGGCGGGAGACCCAGTACTTC
-	TRBV6-5	TRBD2	TRBJ2-4	CASKASGWGKNIQYF	TGTGCCAGCAAGGCTAGCGGGTGGGGCAAAAACATTCAGTACTTC
once	TRBV9	TRBD1	TRBJ1-2	CASSATGTGGVHGYTF	TGTGCCAGCAGCGCGACTGGGACAGGGGGCGTACATGGCTACACCTTC
-	TRBV13	TRBD1	TRBJ1-5	CASSLNRGPQHF	TGTGCCAGCAGCTTAAACAGGGGGCCCCAGCATTTT
few	TRBV3-1/TRBV3-2	-	TRBJ2-3	CASSLGLSLQYF	TGTGCCAGCAGTCTCGGACTATCGTTACAGTATTTT
few	TRBV7-2	-	TRBJ1-2	CASSLTLGLYGYTF	TGTGCCAGCAGCTTGACACTAGGTCTATATGGCTACACCTTC
-	TRBV7-2	TRBD1	TRBJ2-1	CASSSGGPPGRNEQFF	TGTGCCAGCAGCTCAGGGGGCCCCCCAGGGCGCAATGAGCAGTTCTTC
-	TRBV7-3	-	TRBJ2-5	CASSLQGAGETQYF	TGTGCCAGCAGCTTACAAGGGGCAGGGGAGACCCAGTACTTC
-	TRBV9	TRBD1	TRBJ1-2	CASSVGTGAFYGYTF	TGTGCCAGCAGCGTTGGGACAGGGGCGTTCTATGGCTACACCTTC
few	TRBV11-2	-	TRBJ2-3	CASSLQGTDTQYF	TGTGCCAGCAGCTTACAGGGCACAGATACGCAGTATTTT
-	TRBV10-3	-	TRBJ2-1	CAISSQGSSYNEQFF	TGTGCCATCAGTTCCCAGGGTAGCTCCTACAATGAGCAGTTCTTC
-	TRBV2	TRBD1	TRBJ1-6	CASRGGPGGSPLHF	TGTGCCAGCAGGGGGGGCCCAGGGGGTTCACCCCTCCACTTT
-	TRBV7-9	TRBD1	TRBJ2-3	CASSLRTGDQVDTQYF	TGTGCCAGCAGCTTAAGGACAGGGGACCAAGTAGATACGCAGTATTTT
-	TRBV28	TRBD1	TRBJ2-2	CASSTRGQGNTGELFF	TGTGCCAGCAGTACCCGAGGACAGGGGAACACCGGGGAGCTGTTTTTT
-	TRBV5-1	TRBD1	TRBJ1-5	CASSPSGTGGNQPQHF	TGCGCCAGCAGCCCTTCCGGGACAGGGGGCAATCAGCCCCAGCATTTT
-	TRBV29-1	-	TRBJ1-2	CSGVQVNGYTF	TGCAGCGGGGTCCAGGTGAATGGCTACACCTTC
-	TRBV7-6	TRBD1	TRBJ2-1	CASSAQGEPYNEQFF	TGTGCCAGCAGCGCACAGGGGGAACCCTACAATGAGCAGTTCTTC
-	TRBV30	TRBD1	TRBJ1-1	CAWSRQGPEAFF	TGTGCCTGGAGTCGACAGGGCCCTGAAGCTTTCTTT
-	TRBV7-2	TRBD2	TRBJ2-1	CASSPDSGRHNEQFF	TGTGCCAGCAGCCCGGATAGCGGGAGGCACAATGAGCAGTTCTTC
-	TRBV9	-	TRBJ1-5	CASSVVGGSNQPQHF	TGTGCCAGCAGCGTAGTCGGGGGAAGCAATCAGCCCCAGCATTTT
-	TRBV19	-	TRBJ1-1	CASSFSGSSEAFF	TGTGCCAGTAGTTTCTCCGGGTCCTCGGAGGCTTTCTTT
-	TRBV3-1/TRBV3-2	-	TRBJ2-4	CASSHAARGKNIQYF	TGTGCCAGCAGCCATGCGGCCAGGGGCAAAAACATTCAGTACTTC
-	TRBV30	-	TRBJ2-5	CAWTGTPKETQYF	TGTGCCTGGACCGGGACTCCTAAAGAGACCCAGTACTTC
once	TRBV30	-	TRBJ1-4	CAWRLPGFSNEKLFF	TGTGCCTGGAGACTACCGGGTTTCTCGAATGAAAAACTGTTTTTT
-	TRBV6-6	TRBD1	TRBJ2-1	CASYRGSNEQFF	TGTGCCAGTTACAGGGGTAGCAATGAGCAGTTCTTC
-	TRBV4-1	-	TRBJ2-4	CASSQDRTSNQNIQYF	TGCGCCAGCAGCCAAGATCGGACATCTAACCAAAACATTCAGTACTTC
many	TRBV14	TRBD2	TRBJ2-1	CASSRTSAYNEQFF	TGTGCCAGCAGCCGGACTAGCGCCTACAATGAGCAGTTCTTC
-	TRBV2	TRBD1	TRBJ2-1	CASSVTGQTYNEQFF	TGTGCCAGCAGCGTGACAGGGCAAACCTACAATGAGCAGTTCTTC
-	TRBV11-2	-	TRBJ2-6	CASSLGYGTTGANVLTF	TGTGCCAGCAGCTTAGGATACGGGACAACTGGGGCCAACGTCCTGACTTTC
-	TRBV6-6	-	TRBJ2-3	CASSLPWGGRTDTQYF	TGTGCCAGCAGTCTACCCTGGGGGGGGCGCACAGATACGCAGTATTTT
-	TRBV19	TRBD1	TRBJ2-1	CASSTRTGNTYNEQFF	TGTGCCAGTAGTACCCGGACAGGGAATACCTACAATGAGCAGTTCTTC
-	TRBV20-1	TRBD1	TRBJ1-2	CSAYGQGEKLF	TGCAGTGCTTATGGACAGGGAGAGAAACTCTTC
-	TRBV28	TRBD1	TRBJ1-1	CASSQPGQGAEAFF	TGTGCCAGCAGCCAACCGGGACAGGGCGCTGAAGCTTTCTTT
-	TRBV7-9	-	TRBJ2-3	CAIPPGGSTDTQYF	TGTGCCATACCCCCGGGGGGCAGCACAGATACGCAGTATTTT
-	TRBV2	TRBD1	TRBJ1-4	CASSLNGRGSTEKLFF	TGTGCCAGCAGTCTCAACGGCAGGGGGTCGACTGAAAAACTGTTTTTT
-	TRBV2	-	TRBJ2-3	CASSSDFTDTQYF	TGTGCCAGCAGTTCGGACTTCACAGATACGCAGTATTTT
few	TRBV19	TRBD1	TRBJ1-5	CASSIDGQGGQPQHF	TGTGCCAGTAGTATAGACGGACAGGGCGGTCAGCCCCAGCATTTT
-	TRBV7-3	-	TRBJ2-1	CASSGLAGNEQFF	TGTGCCAGCAGCGGTCTAGCAGGCAATGAGCAGTTCTTC
-	TRBV12-3/TRBV12-4	-	TRBJ1-6	CASSQSYNSPLHF	TGTGCCAGCAGTCAGTCCTATAATTCACCCCTCCACTTT
-	TRBV13	TRBD2	TRBJ2-5	CASSSNPWTSTETQYF	TGTGCCAGCAGCTCCAATCCGTGGACTAGCACGGAGACCCAGTACTTC
-	TRBV30	-	TRBJ1-1	CACRVSTEAFF	TGTGCCTGCAGGGTTTCCACTGAAGCTTTCTTT
once	TRBV30	TRBD1	TRBJ1-2	CAWSGQGEVYTF	TGTGCCTGGAGTGGGCAGGGGGAGGTGTACACCTTC
-	TRBV30	-	TRBJ1-3	CGAILYLGTIYF	TGTGGAGCAATATTATACCTCGGCACCATATATTTT
-	TRBV15	TRBD1	TRBJ2-1	CATSSTRGQATYNEQFF	TGTGCCACCAGTTCGACCAGGGGACAGGCTACCTACAATGAGCAGTTCTTC